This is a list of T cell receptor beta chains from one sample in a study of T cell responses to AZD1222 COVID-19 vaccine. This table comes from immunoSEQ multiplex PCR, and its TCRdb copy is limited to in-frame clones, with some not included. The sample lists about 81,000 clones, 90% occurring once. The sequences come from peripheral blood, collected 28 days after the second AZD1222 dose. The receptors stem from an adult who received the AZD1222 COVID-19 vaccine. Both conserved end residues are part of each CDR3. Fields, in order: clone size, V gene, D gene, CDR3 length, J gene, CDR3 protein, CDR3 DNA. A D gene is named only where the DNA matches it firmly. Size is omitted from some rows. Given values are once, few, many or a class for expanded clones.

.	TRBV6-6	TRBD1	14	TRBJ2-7	CASTLGQGNGEQYF	TGTGCCAGCACCCTGGGACAGGGAAACGGCGAGCAGTACTTC
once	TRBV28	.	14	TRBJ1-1	CASSGGVGGTEAFF	TGTGCCAGCAGTGGCGGAGTGGGGGGCACTGAAGCTTTCTTT
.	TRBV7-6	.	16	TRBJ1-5	CASSSPEGSAYQPQHF	TGTGCCAGCAGCTCGCCTGAAGGGAGTGCTTATCAGCCCCAGCATTTT
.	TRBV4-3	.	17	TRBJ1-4	CASSQDPPDSRNEKLFF	TGCGCCAGCAGCCAAGACCCACCTGACAGTCGAAATGAAAAACTGTTTTTT
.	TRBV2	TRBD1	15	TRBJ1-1	CASRGDRVLNTEAFF	TGTGCCAGCAGAGGCGACAGGGTCCTCAACACTGAAGCTTTCTTT
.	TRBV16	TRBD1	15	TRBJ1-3	CASSQVTGSGNTIYF	TGTGCCAGCAGCCAGGTGACAGGGTCCGGAAACACCATATATTTT
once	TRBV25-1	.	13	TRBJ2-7	CASSVTAAYEQYF	TGTGCCAGCAGTGTTACCGCGGCCTACGAGCAGTACTTC
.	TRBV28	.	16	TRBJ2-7	CASSPPGLSSEYEQYF	TGTGCCAGCAGTCCCCCCGGACTCTCCTCGGAATACGAGCAGTACTTC
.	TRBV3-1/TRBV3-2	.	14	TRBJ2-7	CASSQDRGAYEQYF	TGTGCCAGCAGCCAAGATCGAGGGGCCTACGAGCAGTACTTC
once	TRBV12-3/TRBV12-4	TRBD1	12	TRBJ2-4	CASSLTGGIQYF	TGTGCCAGCAGTTTGACAGGGGGCATTCAGTACTTC
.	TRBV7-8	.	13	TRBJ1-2	CASSRDGNYGYTF	TGTGCCAGCAGCCGGGACGGGAACTATGGCTACACCTTC
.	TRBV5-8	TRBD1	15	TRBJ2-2	CASSLRTGGTGELFF	TGTGCCAGCAGCTTGAGGACAGGGGGGACCGGGGAGCTGTTTTTT
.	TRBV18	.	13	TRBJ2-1	CASSPTTYNEQFF	TGTGCCAGCTCACCGACCACCTACAATGAGCAGTTCTTC
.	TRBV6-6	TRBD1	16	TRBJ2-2	CASSPSGTGPTRELFF	TGTGCCAGCAGTCCCTCCGGGACAGGGCCGACCCGGGAGCTGTTTTTT
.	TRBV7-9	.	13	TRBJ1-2	CASSLVGGYGYTF	TGTGCCAGCAGCTTAGTAGGGGGCTATGGCTACACCTTC
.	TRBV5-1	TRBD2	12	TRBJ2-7	CASRTRMDEQYF	TGCGCCAGTAGGACTAGAATGGACGAGCAGTACTTC
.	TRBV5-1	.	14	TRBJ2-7	CASRLLDSSYEQYF	TGCGCCAGCAGATTATTAGACAGCTCCTACGAGCAGTACTTC
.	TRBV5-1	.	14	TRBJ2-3	CASSLGTLTDTQYF	TGCGCCAGCAGCTTGGGAACACTCACAGATACGCAGTATTTT